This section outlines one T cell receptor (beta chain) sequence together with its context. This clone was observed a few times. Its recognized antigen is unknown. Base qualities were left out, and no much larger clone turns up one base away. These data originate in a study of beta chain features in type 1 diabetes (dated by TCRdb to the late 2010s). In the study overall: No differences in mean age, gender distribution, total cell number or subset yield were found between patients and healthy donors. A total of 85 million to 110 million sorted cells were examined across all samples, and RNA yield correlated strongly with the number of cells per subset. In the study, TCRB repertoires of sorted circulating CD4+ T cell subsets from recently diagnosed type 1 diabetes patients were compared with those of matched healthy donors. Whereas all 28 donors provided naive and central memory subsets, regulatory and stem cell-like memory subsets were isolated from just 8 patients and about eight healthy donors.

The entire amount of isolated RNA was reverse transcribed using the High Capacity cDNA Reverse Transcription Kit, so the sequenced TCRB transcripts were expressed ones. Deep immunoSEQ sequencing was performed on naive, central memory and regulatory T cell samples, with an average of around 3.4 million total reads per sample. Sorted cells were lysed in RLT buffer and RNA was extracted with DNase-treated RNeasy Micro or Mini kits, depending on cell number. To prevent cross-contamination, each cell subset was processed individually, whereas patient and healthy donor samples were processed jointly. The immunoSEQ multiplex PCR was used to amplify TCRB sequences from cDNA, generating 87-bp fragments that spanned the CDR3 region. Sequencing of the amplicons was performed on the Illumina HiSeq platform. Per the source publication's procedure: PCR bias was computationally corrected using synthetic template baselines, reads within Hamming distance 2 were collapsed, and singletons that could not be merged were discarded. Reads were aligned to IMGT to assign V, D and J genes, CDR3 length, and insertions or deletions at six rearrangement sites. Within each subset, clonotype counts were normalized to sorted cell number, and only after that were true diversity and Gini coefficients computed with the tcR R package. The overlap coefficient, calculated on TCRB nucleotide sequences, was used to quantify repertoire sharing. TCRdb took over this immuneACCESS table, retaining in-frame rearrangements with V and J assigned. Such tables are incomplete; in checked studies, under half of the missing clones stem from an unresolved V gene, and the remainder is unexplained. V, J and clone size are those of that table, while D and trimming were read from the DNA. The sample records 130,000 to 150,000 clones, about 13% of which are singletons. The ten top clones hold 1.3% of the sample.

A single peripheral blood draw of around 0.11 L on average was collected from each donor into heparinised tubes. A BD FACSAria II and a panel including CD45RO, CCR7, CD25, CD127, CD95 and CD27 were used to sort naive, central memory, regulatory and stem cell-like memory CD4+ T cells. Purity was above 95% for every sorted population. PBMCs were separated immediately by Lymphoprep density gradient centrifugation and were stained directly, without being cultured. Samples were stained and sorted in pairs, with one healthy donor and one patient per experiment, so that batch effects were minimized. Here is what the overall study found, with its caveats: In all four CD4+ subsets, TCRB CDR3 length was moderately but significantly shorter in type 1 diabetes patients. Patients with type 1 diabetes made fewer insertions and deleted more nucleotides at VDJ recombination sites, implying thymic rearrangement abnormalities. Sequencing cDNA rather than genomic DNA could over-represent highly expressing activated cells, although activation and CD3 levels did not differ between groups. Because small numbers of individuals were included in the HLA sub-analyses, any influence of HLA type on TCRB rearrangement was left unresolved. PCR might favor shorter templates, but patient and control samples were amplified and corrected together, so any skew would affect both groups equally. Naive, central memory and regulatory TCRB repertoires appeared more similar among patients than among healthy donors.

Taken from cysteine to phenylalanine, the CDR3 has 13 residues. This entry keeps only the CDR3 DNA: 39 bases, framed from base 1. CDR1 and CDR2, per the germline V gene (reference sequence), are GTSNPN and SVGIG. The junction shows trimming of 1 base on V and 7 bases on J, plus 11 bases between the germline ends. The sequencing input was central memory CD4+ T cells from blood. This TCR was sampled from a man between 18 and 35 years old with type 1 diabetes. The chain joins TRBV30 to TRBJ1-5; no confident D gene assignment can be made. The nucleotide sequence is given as TGTGCCTGGAGTGGGACTTCTGCCCAGCCCCAGCATTTT. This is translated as CAWSGTSAQPQHF.